One TCR beta chain is described in this entry. Antigen specificity is unknown. These data belong to a study of vaccination effects on CD4 cells after COVID-19. Germline CDR1 SNHLY, CDR2 FYNNEI. Trimming cost V 4 bases and J 3 bases; bases outside gene matches: 5. This CDR3 is 15 amino acids long. Profiled with immunoSEQ multiplex PCR; TCRdb holds only in-frame clones, not every one. The repertoire holds 65,000 to 90,000 clones, 73% seen once, with 2% to 3% in the top ten. Having been cultured for 9 to 11 days, the cells underwent CD4+ T cell isolation. Vaccine administered to participants consisted of two doses of either BNT162b2 or mRNA-1273.

Material: CD4+ T cells from PBMCs cultured without peptide, obtained after COVID-19 vaccination. J is TRBJ1-5 and V is TRBV2; 8 bases match TRBD1. The sequence was obtained from a human donor who received a COVID-19 vaccine. The DNA for the CDR3 is TGTGCCAGCAGTGCAACAGGGGGACCCAATCAGCCCCAGCATTTT. This sequence encodes CASSATGGPNQPQHF.